The rows below give T cell receptor beta chains drawn from one sample of a study of CD8 T cells in Susac syndrome. TCRdb itself ran the immunoSEQ multiplex PCR reads through MiXCR, one entry per CDR3 protein. This sample carries around 280,000 distinct CDR3 sequences, roughly 81% of them seen once, and the ten largest clones take about 0.11%. Sequenced: CD8+ T cells from PBMCs. The origin of the receptors is a human donor with multiple sclerosis. The CDR3 runs from the conserved cysteine through the conserved F or W. Each record gives: J gene, V gene, D gene, CDR3 length, clone size, CDR3 DNA, CDR3 protein. D genes are given only for firm matches. Clone size is not always given. Where it is, it says once, few, many or a class for expanded clones.

>TRBJ2-3|TRBV7-2|.|15|.
TGTGCCAGCAGCTTAAGCGCGGGGTACACAGATACGCAGTATTTT
CASSLSAGYTDTQYF
>TRBJ2-7|TRBV2|TRBD2|16|.
TGTGCCAGCAGGGCGGCGGGACTAGCGGTCACCTACGAGCAGTACTTC
CASRAAGLAVTYEQYF
>TRBJ2-1|TRBV12-3/TRBV12-4|TRBD2|15|.
TGTGCCAGCAGTTTAACAGCGGGGGTGACCGATGAGCAGTTCTTC
CASSLTAGVTDEQFF
>TRBJ2-7|TRBV27|TRBD1|15|.
TGTGCCAGCAGTTTATCCGGGACAGGGCTCAACGAGCAGTACTTC
CASSLSGTGLNEQYF
>TRBJ2-7|TRBV28|.|14|once
TGTGCCAGCAGTACCCCCGGGACAAAGTACGAGCAGTACTTC
CASSTPGTKYEQYF
>TRBJ2-1|TRBV27|.|15|few
TGTGCCAGCAGTGGTAGCGTCCGAGGAGGCGATGAGCAGTTCTTC
CASSGSVRGGDEQFF
>TRBJ2-1|TRBV27|TRBD2|19|.
TGTGCCAGCAGCCTCCAACTAGCGGGAGGTCCGAGCTCCTACAATGAGCAGTTCTTC
CASSLQLAGGPSSYNEQFF
>TRBJ2-1|TRBV2|.|16|once
TGTGCCAGCAGTGTCCCAAAAGATCGGCCATACAATGAGCAGTTCTTC
CASSVPKDRPYNEQFF
>TRBJ1-4|TRBV9|.|16|.
TGTGCCAGCAGCGTAGAAGAGGGCTCAACTAATGAAAAACTGTTTTTT
CASSVEEGSTNEKLFF
>TRBJ2-7|TRBV6-1|.|14|few
TGTGCCAGCAGTTTCAGGGGGGCGCCCTACGAGCAGTACTTC
CASSFRGAPYEQYF
>TRBJ2-1|TRBV10-3|TRBD2|14|.
TGTGCCACTGAAGGGACTAGCGGGTACAATGAGCAGTTCTTC
CATEGTSGYNEQFF
>TRBJ1-1|TRBV6-2/TRBV6-3|.|12|.
TGTGCCAGCAGTTACGCACGCGATGAAGCTTTCTTT
CASSYARDEAFF
>TRBJ2-1|TRBV2|TRBD1|19|.
TGTGCCAGCAGTGATTTCCCTCCTGTGACAGGGGGAGGTTACAATGAGCAGTTCTTC
CASSDFPPVTGGGYNEQFF
>TRBJ2-4|TRBV27|.|15|.
TGTGCCAGCAGTTTGTTACAGGGTAGCAAAAACATTCAGTACTTC
CASSLLQGSKNIQYF
>TRBJ2-7|TRBV5-1|TRBD1|14|once
TGCGCCAGCATACCCGAGACAGGGTCCTACGAGCAGTACTTC
CASIPETGSYEQYF
>TRBJ2-2|TRBV29-1|.|14|.
TGCAGCGTTGTAACTGTCGCGAACACCGGGGAGCTGTTTTTT
CSVVTVANTGELFF
>TRBJ2-7|TRBV4-1|TRBD2|15|once
TGCGCCAGCAGCCCTCGGTCGGCGGGAGACCACGAGCAGTACTTC
CASSPRSAGDHEQYF
>TRBJ1-1|TRBV11-2|.|14|.
TGTGCCAGCAGCCCACCCAGGGTCGACACTGAAGCTTTCTTT
CASSPPRVDTEAFF
>TRBJ2-3|TRBV6-1|.|16|few
TGTGCCAGCAGTCTCCTCCCACTAGGATCGACAGATACGCAGTATTTT
CASSLLPLGSTDTQYF
>TRBJ2-3|TRBV28|.|15|.
TGTGCCAGCAGTACCCCCTTTTTGGAGGCAGATACGCAGTATTTT
CASSTPFLEADTQYF
>TRBJ2-3|TRBV10-3|.|14|.
TGTGCCATCAGTGTAGGGGTTAGCACAGATACGCAGTATTTT
CAISVGVSTDTQYF
>TRBJ1-1|TRBV5-4|.|20|.
TGTGCCAGCAGCTTGTCACGGACAAAATGGGGTTTCCACATGAACACTGAAGCTTTCTTT
CASSLSRTKWGFHMNTEAFF
>TRBJ2-5|TRBV4-2|.|14|.
TGTGCCAGCAGCCAACGGGGGGCTCAAGAGACCCAGTACTTC
CASSQRGAQETQYF
>TRBJ1-2|TRBV27|.|13|.
TGTGCCAGCAGTTTATTGGCAGGGTGGGGCTACACCTTC
CASSLLAGWGYTF
>TRBJ2-1|TRBV28|.|15|.
TGTGCCAGCAGTTTAGGAGCAGGACGGTCTGATGAGCAGTTCTTC
CASSLGAGRSDEQFF
>TRBJ2-1|TRBV27|.|15|.
TGTGCCAGCAGTTTGGTGGGAGGCTCCTACAATGAGCAGTTCTTC
CASSLVGGSYNEQFF
>TRBJ2-5|TRBV28|.|15|.
TGTGCCAGCAGTCCTTGGGGGGAGCGTCGGGAGACCCAGTACTTC
CASSPWGERRETQYF
>TRBJ1-2|TRBV15|.|14|once
TGTGCCACCAGCATGGGGACCCCTAACTATGGCTACACCTTC
CATSMGTPNYGYTF
>TRBJ2-5|TRBV6-5|TRBD2|18|.
TGTGCCAGCAGTTACTCGGCTAGCGGGAGGGATGATGCGGAGACCCAGTACTTC
CASSYSASGRDDAETQYF
>TRBJ2-2|TRBV7-9|.|17|few
TGTGCCAGCAGCCTAGGGCCCGGAATTAGTCGCACCGGGGAGCTGTTTTTT
CASSLGPGISRTGELFF
>TRBJ2-1|TRBV21-1|.|14|.
TGTGCCAGCAGCAAAGAAGGAGGGGGACAGCTGCAGTTCTTC
CASSKEGGGQLQFF
>TRBJ2-1|TRBV28|TRBD1|16|.
TGTGCCAGCAGTCATAACAGGGGACCCCTTTACAATGAGCAGTTCTTC
CASSHNRGPLYNEQFF
>TRBJ2-6|TRBV2|TRBD2|18|.
TGTGCCAGCAGTGGACCGGGACTAGACTTATCTGGGGCCAACGTCCTGACTTTC
CASSGPGLDLSGANVLTF
>TRBJ2-1|TRBV6-2/TRBV6-3|TRBD1|14|.
TGTGCCTGCAATCGACAGGGGGCCTACAATGAGCAGTTCTTC
CACNRQGAYNEQFF
>TRBJ2-5|TRBV7-9|.|13|.
TGTGCCAGCAGCCCAGGGGATGTAGAGACCCAGTACTTC
CASSPGDVETQYF
>TRBJ2-7|TRBV27|TRBD1|15|.
TGTGCCAGCAGTCCCGGACAGGTCCTAGCCTACGAGCAGTACTTC
CASSPGQVLAYEQYF
>TRBJ2-1|TRBV6-1|.|13|.
TGTGCCAGCAGTGATTGGCTAACGAATGAGCAGTTCTTC
CASSDWLTNEQFF
>TRBJ1-1|TRBV27|.|13|.
TGTGCCAGCATCCCCCCGGCGGGCGGTGAAGCTTTCTTT
CASIPPAGGEAFF
>TRBJ2-7|TRBV5-1|TRBD2|14|.
TGCGCCAGCAGCTTCACACCTCCCGGGGGGGAGCAGTACTTC
CASSFTPPGGEQYF
>TRBJ2-3|TRBV7-9|TRBD2|18|.
TGTGCCACAGCGTCCCCAATTAGCGGGAGGGCCTTGGCAGATACGCAGTATTTT
CATASPISGRALADTQYF
>TRBJ1-1|TRBV9|.|13|.
TGTGCCAGCAGCGTAGACCAGAACACTGAAGCTTTCTTT
CASSVDQNTEAFF
>TRBJ1-1|TRBV2|TRBD1|13|.
TGTGCCAGCAGTGAACAGGGGGATAGGAGGGCTTTCTTT
CASSEQGDRRAFF
>TRBJ1-2|TRBV9|TRBD1|17|.
TGTGCCAGCAGCCCCCGACAGGGACCCATGCCGCATTATGGCTACACCTTC
CASSPRQGPMPHYGYTF
>TRBJ2-1|TRBV4-1|.|17|.
TGCGCCAGCAGCCAAGCCCCGCTGCCCAGCTCCTACAATGAGCAGTTCTTC
CASSQAPLPSSYNEQFF
>TRBJ1-2|TRBV19|TRBD1|13|.
TGTGCCAGTAGTCCAGGGGGAAGCTATGGCTACACCTTC
CASSPGGSYGYTF
>TRBJ2-1|TRBV19|TRBD2|17|.
TGTGCCAGTAAGGTCGCGGGAGGGCCACTAGTTAACAATGAGCAGTTCTTC
CASKVAGGPLVNNEQFF
>TRBJ1-2|TRBV19|TRBD1|17|.
TGTGCCAGTAGTATAGGACACACAGGGGGAGCCGTGAAAAGCTACACCTTC
CASSIGHTGGAVKSYTF
>TRBJ1-1|TRBV30|.|15|.
TGTGCCTGGAGTCTGGGGACGGGGAGGGACACTGAAGCTTTCTTT
CAWSLGTGRDTEAFF
>TRBJ1-2|TRBV3-1|.|14|.
TGTGCCAGCAGCCAAGGTCGGCGAATAGATGGCTACACCTTC
CASSQGRRIDGYTF
>TRBJ2-2|TRBV5-1|.|14|.
TGCGCCAGCAGCTCCGGGAGATACACCGGGGAGCTGTTTTTT
CASSSGRYTGELFF
>TRBJ2-5|TRBV19|.|11|few
TGTGCCAGTAGTCACGGGGGGACCCAGTACTTC
CASSHGGTQYF
>TRBJ2-7|TRBV19|TRBD2|18|once
TGTGCCAGTAGTATAGGTCTACCGGCTAGCGGTCCCTCCTACGAGCAGTACTTC
CASSIGLPASGPSYEQYF
>TRBJ2-1|TRBV9|TRBD2|15|.
TGTGCCAGCAGCGTAGACGGGAGGAGACAGAATGAGCAGTTCTTC
CASSVDGRRQNEQFF
>TRBJ2-7|TRBV20-1|.|20|.
TGCAGTGCTAGAGTGGTGATCCGGGAATACTCGAGCATCCTCCCCTACGAGCAGTACTTC
CSARVVIREYSSILPYEQYF
>TRBJ1-1|TRBV7-9|TRBD1|16|.
TGTGCCAGCAGCGGAAGGACAGGGGGCCGCTCTCGGGGAGCTTTCTTT
CASSGRTGGRSRGAFF
>TRBJ2-5|TRBV5-1|TRBD1|15|.
TGCGCCAGCAGCACGGCAGGGGGCCGGGGAGAGACCCAGTACTTC
CASSTAGGRGETQYF